The next 21 T cell receptor beta chains were all read from a single sample in a study of cytomegalovirus exposure and HLA in healthy donors. The PCR made use of 60 Vbeta and 13 Jbeta primers. Using immunoSEQ multiplex PCR, the repertoire was profiled, and TCRdb retains in-frame clones only, with some absent. This listing includes roughly 190,000 clones. Specimen: PBMCs. These TCRs come from a man under 40 in good health and CMV-seronegative.

The chain recombines TRBV9 with TRBJ1-3; D ambiguous. CDR1 and CDR2 (germline): SGDLS, YYNGEE. The CDR3 sequence is 15 residues long. Trimming took off 0 bases at V and 1 base at J, with 8 bases between the two ends. Written as DNA, the CDR3 is TGTGCCAGCAGCGTAGTCGGGGATTCTGGAAACACCATATATTTT. Amino acids: CASSVVGDSGNTIYF.

The V call is TRBV27, the J call TRBJ1-1; D is perhaps TRBD1 (6 bases). This CDR3 has 14 amino acids. V gave up 4 bases and J gave up 0 bases, with 9 bases separating them. Germline V gene data show CDR1 as MNHEY and CDR2 as SMNVEV (reference sequence). This CDR3 reads CASSSNRVNTEAFF. The CDR3 nucleotides are TGTGCCAGCAGTTCGAACAGGGTGAACACTGAAGCTTTCTTT.

The chain has TRBV7-3 and TRBJ2-2; TRBD1 might be the D (5 bases). Looked up from germline, CDR1 is SGHTA and CDR2 is FQGTGA. V was trimmed by 0 bases and J by 0 bases, leaving 14 bases between them. The CDR3 extends over 18 amino acids. CDR3 DNA: TGTGCCAGCAGCTTAACCGCTTGGGGCCCGTCGAACACCGGGGAGCTGTTTTTT. Translated: CASSLTAWGPSNTGELFF.

The J gene is TRBJ2-3, the V gene TRBV15; D is unclear. The CDR3 spans 18 residues. The V and J ends lost 4 bases and 3 bases respectively, with 23 bases between them. Germline CDR1 LNHNV, CDR2 YYDKDF (reference sequence). The CDR3 DNA follows: TGTGCCACCAGCACTCTTGGGTGGCAGGCTTTTTCGACAGATACGCAGTATTTT. It specifies CATSTLGWQAFSTDTQYF.

The V call is TRBV7-7, the J call TRBJ2-2; a weak D match, TRBD2 (6 bases). The CDR3 sequence is 15 residues long. From germline, CDR1 is SSHAT and CDR2 FNYEAQ (reference sequence). The ends were cut back, 6 bases at V and 1 base at J, with 12 bases in the middle. The CDR3 here is CASRSGTLNTGELFF. DNA of the CDR3: TGTGCCAGCAGATCCGGGACTCTGAACACCGGGGAGCTGTTTTTT.

V and J are TRBV6-5 and TRBJ2-1; a possible D gene is TRBD1 (6 bases). This CDR3 spans 11 amino acids. Germline V gene data show CDR1 as MNHEY and CDR2 as SVGAGI. The V gene lost 4 bases and the J gene lost 9 bases, with 7 bases spanning the gap. Written as DNA, the CDR3 is TGTGCCAGCAGTTTGGGGGCTGAGCAGTTCTTC. Translated, it gives CASSLGAEQFF.

To note about this clone: The sample contains more than one DNA sequence encoding this CDR3. The J gene is TRBJ1-2, the V gene TRBV5-4, with 8 positions matching TRBD1. Germline V CDR1 and CDR2: SGHNT, YYREEE (reference sequence). With 0 bases clipped from V and 3 bases from J, the junction kept 7 bases outside the gene matches. This CDR3 has 16 amino acids. The CDR3 reads CASSLGYTGGDYGYTF. Written as DNA, the CDR3 is TGTGCCAGCAGCTTGGGATATACAGGGGGAGACTATGGCTACACCTTC.

This rearrangement joins TRBV7-9 to TRBJ2-7; 7 bases agree with TRBD1. Germline V lookup: CDR1 SEHNR, CDR2 FQNEAQ (reference sequence). CDR3 length: 14 residues. Trimming at V came to 3 bases and at J to 2 bases, leaving 4 bases not matched to a gene. In nucleotides, the CDR3 is TGTGCCAGCAGCTTTTTGACAGGGACCTACGAGCAGTACTTC. Amino acid sequence: CASSFLTGTYEQYF.

This sequence joins TRBV20-1 and TRBJ1-5, with D tentatively TRBD1 (5 bases). The CDR3 is made up of 11 amino acids. From germline, CDR1 is DFQATT and CDR2 SNEGSKA (reference sequence). The V end was cut by 7 bases, the J end by 7 bases, with 11 bases between. CDR3 in DNA: TGCAGTGGGGGGAGGGGCCAGCCCCAGCATTTT. Translation: CSGGRGQPQHF.

This chain uses TRBV7-8 with TRBJ1-1; D unclear. Per germline, CDR1 SGHVS and CDR2 FQNEAQ. Trimming removed 5 bases at V and 6 bases at J, with 19 bases between. CDR3 length: 15 residues. In nucleotides, the CDR3 is TGTGCCAGCAGCCCGCAACTACTCGTCTCCTCTGAAGCTTTCTTT. It specifies CASSPQLLVSSEAFF.

DNA for the CDR3: TGTGCCAGCAGACGTACCGGGAATAGCAATCAGCCCCAGCATTTT. This sequence encodes CASRRTGNSNQPQHF. The rearrangement links TRBV6-5 to TRBJ1-5, with no clear D. There are 15 residues in the CDR3. The V gene's germline CDR1 is MNHEY and CDR2 SVGAGI. The germline V and J ends were trimmed by 6 bases and 0 bases, with 12 bases remaining between them.

The chain has TRBV18 and TRBJ2-3, with D hard to call. The germline gives CDR1 KGHSH, CDR2 LQKENI. The V end was cut by 0 bases, the J end by 6 bases, with 4 bases between. The CDR3 runs 12 residues. CDR3 amino acids: CASSPPRDTQYF. CDR3 coding DNA: TGTGCCAGCTCACCACCGCGGGATACGCAGTATTTT.

Note on this clone: Other DNA sequences in the same sample also yield this CDR3. The V and J genes are TRBV5-8 and TRBJ2-1; D is ambiguous. The CDR3 has 13 residues. Germline V gene data show CDR1 as SGHTS and CDR2 as YDEGEE. Trimming shortened V by 0 bases and J by 4 bases, and 5 bases separated the two germline ends. CDR3 protein: CASSLARYNEQFF. The CDR3 coding sequence is TGTGCCAGCAGCTTGGCCAGATACAATGAGCAGTTCTTC.

The chain recombines TRBV12-5 with TRBJ2-3, with 10 bases that match TRBD1. This CDR3 contains 15 residues. Germline-derived CDR1 and CDR2 are LGHNT and FRNRAP. Unmatched junction bases numbered 2, after V lost 5 bases and J lost 0 bases. The CDR3 DNA reads TGTGCTAGTGGTCAGGGACAGGGGAGCACAGATACGCAGTATTTT. Protein sequence: CASGQGQGSTDTQYF.

This chain connects TRBV5-4 to TRBJ2-3; D may be TRBD2 (6 bases). The germline gives CDR1 SGHNT, CDR2 YYREEE (reference sequence). The germline V and J ends were trimmed by 4 bases and 5 bases, with 17 bases remaining between them. The CDR3 spans 15 residues. CDR3 loop: CASSISGTQRDTQYF. The CDR3 region has the DNA TGTGCCAGCAGCATTAGCGGCACCCAGAGAGATACGCAGTATTTT.

The chain uses TRBV10-1 and TRBJ2-7; 11 bases are shared with TRBD1. The V and J ends lost 5 bases and 5 bases, in that order; junction bases with no gene match: 5. The CDR3 is 14 amino acids. The germline V gene has CDR1 WNHNN and CDR2 SYGVQD (reference sequence). DNA of the CDR3: TGCGCCAGCAGTAGTGGACAGGGGGCCAACGAGCAGTACTTC. It is translated as CASSSGQGANEQYF.

V and J are TRBV28 and TRBJ1-1; TRBD1 might be the D (5 bases). The V gene lost 3 bases and the J gene lost 10 bases, with 15 bases spanning the gap. Germline CDR1 is MDHEN and CDR2 is SYDVKM. This CDR3 comprises 13 residues. For the CDR3, the DNA is TGTGCCAGCAGTTTCGCGCAGGGTCGTGGAGCTTTCTTT. Amino acid sequence: CASSFAQGRGAFF.

The chain joins TRBV6-1 to TRBJ2-1; a possible D gene is TRBD1 (6 bases). The V end was cut by 3 bases, the J end by 7 bases, with 10 bases between. The germline gives CDR1 MNHNS, CDR2 SASEGT. The CDR3 is made up of 13 amino acids. Here the CDR3 reads CASSEHRANEQFF. The CDR3 DNA follows: TGTGCCAGCAGTGAGCACAGGGCAAATGAGCAGTTCTTC.

This rearrangement joins TRBV4-1 to TRBJ1-5; a possible D gene is TRBD1 (6 bases). The ends were cut back, 0 bases at V and 9 bases at J, with 9 bases in the middle. The CDR3 runs 13 residues. The germline V gene encodes CDR1 MGHRA and CDR2 YSYEKL. The chain's CDR3 is CASSQEGGRPQHF. CDR3 sequence (DNA): TGCGCCAGCAGCCAAGAAGGGGGACGGCCCCAGCATTTT.

This chain uses TRBV19 with TRBJ2-3; 7 bases line up with TRBD2. Losses at the gene ends were 6 bases for V and 6 bases for J; bases not matched to a gene: 9. Looked up from germline, CDR1 is LNHDA and CDR2 is SQIVND (reference sequence). The CDR3 has 14 residues. The CDR3 nucleotides read TGTGCCAGTAGGATGCGGGAGAGGTCGGATACGCAGTATTTT. The encoded protein is CASRMRERSDTQYF. Complete variable domain (other parts from reference TRBV19 and TRBJ2-3): DGGITQSPKYLFRKEGQNVTLSCEQNLNHDAMYWYRQDPGQGLRLIYYSQIVNDFQKGDIAEGYSVSREKKESFPLTVTSAQKNPTAFYLCASRMRERSDTQYFGPGTRLTVL.

The genes are TRBV5-1 and TRBJ1-6; D is uncertain. Trimming removed 4 bases from V and 7 bases from J, with 15 bases in between. CDR3 length equals 15 residues. Looked up from germline, CDR1 is SGHRS and CDR2 is YFSETQ. The DNA for the CDR3 is TGCGCCAGCAGCCCCTGGCCCGGGGAGAATTCACCCCTCCACTTT. Protein product: CASSPWPGENSPLHF.